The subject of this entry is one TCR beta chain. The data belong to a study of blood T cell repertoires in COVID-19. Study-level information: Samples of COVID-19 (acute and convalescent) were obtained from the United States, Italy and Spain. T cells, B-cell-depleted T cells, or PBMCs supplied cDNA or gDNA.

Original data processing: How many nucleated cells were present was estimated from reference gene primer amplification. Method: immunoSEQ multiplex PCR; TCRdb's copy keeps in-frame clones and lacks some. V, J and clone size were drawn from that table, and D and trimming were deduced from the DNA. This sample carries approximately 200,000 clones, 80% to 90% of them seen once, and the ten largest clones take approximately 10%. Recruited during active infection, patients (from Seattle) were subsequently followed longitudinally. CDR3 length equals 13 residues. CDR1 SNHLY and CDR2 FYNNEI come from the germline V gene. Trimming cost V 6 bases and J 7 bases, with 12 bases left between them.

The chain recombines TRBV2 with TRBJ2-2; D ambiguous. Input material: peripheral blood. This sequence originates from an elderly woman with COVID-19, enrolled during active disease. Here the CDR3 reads CASSVGAIGELFF. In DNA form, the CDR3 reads TGTGCCAGCAGCGTCGGAGCGATCGGGGAGCTGTTTTTT.